This TCR beta chain appears in the sequencing data of a study of monozygotic twins with inflammatory bowel disease. CDR3 length equals 15 residues. Germline assignment: CDR1 SGHTA and CDR2 FQGNSA. TCRdb reanalyzed the 5' RACE reads and collapses them to one entry per CDR3 protein, without DNA. The sample holds about 380,000 distinct CDR3 sequences. The chain joins TRBV7-2 to TRBJ2-1; the D call from TCRdb, TRBD2, cannot be confirmed without DNA. Sequences were obtained from blood. This TCR came from a human donor with ulcerative colitis or Crohn's disease, or a healthy co-twin of an affected twin (not recorded which). CDR3 sequence: CASRRNSGGWDEQFF.